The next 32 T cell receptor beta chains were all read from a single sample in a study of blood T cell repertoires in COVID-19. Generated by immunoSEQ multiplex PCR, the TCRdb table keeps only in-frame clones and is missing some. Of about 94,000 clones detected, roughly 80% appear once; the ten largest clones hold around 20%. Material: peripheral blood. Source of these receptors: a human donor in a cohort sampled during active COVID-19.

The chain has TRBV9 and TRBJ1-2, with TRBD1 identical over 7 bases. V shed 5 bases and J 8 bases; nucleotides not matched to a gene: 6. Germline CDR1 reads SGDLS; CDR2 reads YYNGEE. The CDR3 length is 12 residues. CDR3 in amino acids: CASSTRGRGYTF. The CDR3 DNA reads TGTGCCAGCAGTACTAGGGGGCGGGGCTACACCTTC.

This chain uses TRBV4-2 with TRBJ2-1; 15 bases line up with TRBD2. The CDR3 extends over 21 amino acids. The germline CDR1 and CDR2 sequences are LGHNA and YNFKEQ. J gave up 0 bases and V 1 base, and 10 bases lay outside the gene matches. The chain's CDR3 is CASSQVWGLAGGLDSYNEQFF. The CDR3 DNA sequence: TGTGCCAGCAGCCAAGTTTGGGGACTAGCGGGAGGTCTGGACTCCTACAATGAGCAGTTCTTC.

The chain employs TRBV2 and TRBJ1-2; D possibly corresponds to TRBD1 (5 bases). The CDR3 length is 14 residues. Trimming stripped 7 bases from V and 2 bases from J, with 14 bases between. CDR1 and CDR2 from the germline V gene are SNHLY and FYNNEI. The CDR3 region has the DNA TGTGCCAGCACTACCGACAGCCTGAACTATGGCTACACCTTC. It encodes CASTTDSLNYGYTF.

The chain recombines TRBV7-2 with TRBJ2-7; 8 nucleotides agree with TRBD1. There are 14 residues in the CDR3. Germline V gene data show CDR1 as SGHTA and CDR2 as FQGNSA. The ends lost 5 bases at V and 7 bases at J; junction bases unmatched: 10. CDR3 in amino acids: CASSPQGDAGEQYF. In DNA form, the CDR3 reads TGTGCCAGCAGCCCACAGGGGGACGCGGGAGAGCAGTACTTC.

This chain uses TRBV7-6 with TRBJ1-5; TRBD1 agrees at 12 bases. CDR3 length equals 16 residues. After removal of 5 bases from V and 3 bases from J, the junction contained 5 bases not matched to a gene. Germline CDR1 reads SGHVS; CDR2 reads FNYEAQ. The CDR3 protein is CASSEGQGAINQPQHF. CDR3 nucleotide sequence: TGTGCCAGCAGCGAGGGACAGGGGGCTATCAATCAGCCCCAGCATTTT.

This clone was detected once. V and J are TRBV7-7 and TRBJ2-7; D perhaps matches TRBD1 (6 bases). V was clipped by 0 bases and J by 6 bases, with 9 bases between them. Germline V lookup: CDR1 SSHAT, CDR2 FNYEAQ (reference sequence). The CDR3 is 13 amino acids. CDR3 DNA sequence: TGTGCCAGCAGCTTAGCTTTAGGGGGCGAGCAGTACTTC. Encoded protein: CASSLALGGEQYF.

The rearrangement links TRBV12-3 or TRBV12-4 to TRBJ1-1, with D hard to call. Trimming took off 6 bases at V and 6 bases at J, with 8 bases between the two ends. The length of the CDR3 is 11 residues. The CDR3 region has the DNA TGTGCCAGCAGGAGAGTAGCTGAAGCTTTCTTT. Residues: CASRRVAEAFF.

CDR3 nucleotides: TGTGCCAGCAGCCCCGGGTGGTCCGGGGAGCTGTTTTTT. Translation gives CASSPGWSGELFF. V usage is TRBV13 and J usage is TRBJ2-2, with D hard to call. Germline V gene lookup returns CDR1 PRHDT and CDR2 FYEKMQ (reference sequence). The CDR3 has 13 residues. V gave up 5 bases and J gave up 6 bases, with 10 bases separating them.

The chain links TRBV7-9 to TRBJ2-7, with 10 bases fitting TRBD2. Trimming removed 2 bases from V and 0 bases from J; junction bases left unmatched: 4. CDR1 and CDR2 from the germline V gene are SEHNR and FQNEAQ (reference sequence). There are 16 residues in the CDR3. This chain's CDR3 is CASSLSSGGSSYEQYF. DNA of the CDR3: TGTGCCAGCAGCTTAAGTAGCGGGGGGAGCTCCTACGAGCAGTACTTC.

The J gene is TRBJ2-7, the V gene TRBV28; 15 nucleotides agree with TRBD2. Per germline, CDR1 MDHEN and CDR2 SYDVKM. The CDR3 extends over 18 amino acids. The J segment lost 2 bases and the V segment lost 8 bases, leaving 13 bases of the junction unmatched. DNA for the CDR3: TGTGCCAGCCAGTTTCTAGGGACTAGCGGGAGGCGCGCCTACGAGCAGTACTTC. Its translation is CASQFLGTSGRRAYEQYF. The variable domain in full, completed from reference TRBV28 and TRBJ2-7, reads DVKVTQSSRYLVKRTGEKVFLECVQDMDHENMFWYRQDPGLGLRLIYFSYDVKMKEKGDIPEGYSVSREKKERFSLILESASTNQTSMYLCASQFLGTSGRRAYEQYFGPGTRLTVT.

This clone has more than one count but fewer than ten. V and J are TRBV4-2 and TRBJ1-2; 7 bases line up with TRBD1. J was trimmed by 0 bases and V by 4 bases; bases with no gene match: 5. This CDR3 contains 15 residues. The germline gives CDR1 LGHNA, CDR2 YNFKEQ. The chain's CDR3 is CASSPDRDPNYGYTF. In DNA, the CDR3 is TGTGCCAGCAGCCCCGACAGGGATCCTAACTATGGCTACACCTTC.

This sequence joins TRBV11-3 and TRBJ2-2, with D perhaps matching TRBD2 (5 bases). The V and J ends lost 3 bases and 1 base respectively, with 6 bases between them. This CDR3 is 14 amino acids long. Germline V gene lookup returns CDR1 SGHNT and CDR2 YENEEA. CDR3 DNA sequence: TGTGCCAGCAGCTTTCGGGGGAACACCGGGGAGCTGTTTTTT. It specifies CASSFRGNTGELFF.

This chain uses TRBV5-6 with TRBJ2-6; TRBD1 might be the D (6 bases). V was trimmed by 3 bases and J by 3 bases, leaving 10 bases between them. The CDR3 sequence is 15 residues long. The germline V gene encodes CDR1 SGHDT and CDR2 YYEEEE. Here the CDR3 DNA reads TGTGCCAGCAGCTCCAGGGGTCATGGGGCCAACGTCCTGACTTTC. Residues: CASSSRGHGANVLTF.

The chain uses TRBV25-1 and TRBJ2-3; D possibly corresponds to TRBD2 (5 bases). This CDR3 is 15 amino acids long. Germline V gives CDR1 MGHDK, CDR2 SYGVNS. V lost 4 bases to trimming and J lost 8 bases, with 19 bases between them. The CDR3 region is CASSGWGASQGTQYF. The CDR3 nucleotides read TGTGCCAGCAGTGGGTGGGGAGCCTCACAAGGTACGCAGTATTTT.

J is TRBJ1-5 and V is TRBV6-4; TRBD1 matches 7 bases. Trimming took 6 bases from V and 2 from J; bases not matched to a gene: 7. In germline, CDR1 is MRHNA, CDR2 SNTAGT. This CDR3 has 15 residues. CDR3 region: CASRRTGPRNQPQHF. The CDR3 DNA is TGTGCCAGCAGAAGGACAGGCCCCCGCAATCAGCCCCAGCATTTT.

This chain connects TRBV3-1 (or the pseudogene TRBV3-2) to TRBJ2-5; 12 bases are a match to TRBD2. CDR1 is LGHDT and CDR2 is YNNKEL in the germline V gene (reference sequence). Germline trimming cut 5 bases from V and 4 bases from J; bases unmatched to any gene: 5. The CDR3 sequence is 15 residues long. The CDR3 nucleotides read TGTGCCAGCAGCGCACTAGCGGGAGGATTAGAGACCCAGTACTTC. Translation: CASSALAGGLETQYF.

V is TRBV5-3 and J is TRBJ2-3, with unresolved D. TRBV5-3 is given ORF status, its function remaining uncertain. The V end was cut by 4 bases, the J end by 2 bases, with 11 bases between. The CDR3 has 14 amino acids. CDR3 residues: CARSLYYLTDTQYF. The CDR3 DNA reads TGTGCCAGAAGCCTATACTACCTCACAGATACGCAGTATTTT.

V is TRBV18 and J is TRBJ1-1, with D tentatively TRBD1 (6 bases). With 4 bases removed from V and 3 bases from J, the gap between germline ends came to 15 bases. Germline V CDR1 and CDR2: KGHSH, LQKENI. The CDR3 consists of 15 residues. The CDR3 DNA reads TGTGCCAGCTCACAAAATGGGGGCGCGGACACTGAAGCTTTCTTT. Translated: CASSQNGGADTEAFF.

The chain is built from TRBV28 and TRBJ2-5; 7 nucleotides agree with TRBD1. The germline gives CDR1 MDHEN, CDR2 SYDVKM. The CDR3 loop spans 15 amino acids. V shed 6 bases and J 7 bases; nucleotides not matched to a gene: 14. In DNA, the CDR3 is TGTGCCAGCAGCCGCTCCGGGACAGCCCGAGGGACCCAGTACTTC. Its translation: CASSRSGTARGTQYF.

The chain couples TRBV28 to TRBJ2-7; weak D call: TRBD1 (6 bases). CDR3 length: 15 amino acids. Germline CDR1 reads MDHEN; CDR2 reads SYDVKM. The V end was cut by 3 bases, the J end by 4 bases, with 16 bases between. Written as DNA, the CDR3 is TGTGCCAGCAGTTTTAGTCCTGGACAGCGTTACGAGCAGTACTTC. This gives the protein CASSFSPGQRYEQYF.

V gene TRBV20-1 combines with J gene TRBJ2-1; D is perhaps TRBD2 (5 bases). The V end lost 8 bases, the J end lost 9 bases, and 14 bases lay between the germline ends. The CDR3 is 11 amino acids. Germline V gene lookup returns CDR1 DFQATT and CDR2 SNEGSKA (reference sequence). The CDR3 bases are TGCAGTCGCCAACGGGCGGGTGAGCAGTTCTTC. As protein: CSRQRAGEQFF.

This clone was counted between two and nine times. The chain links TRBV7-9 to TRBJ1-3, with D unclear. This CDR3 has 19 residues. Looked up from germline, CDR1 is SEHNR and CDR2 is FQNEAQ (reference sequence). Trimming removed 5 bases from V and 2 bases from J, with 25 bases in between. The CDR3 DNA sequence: TGTGCCAGCAGCCCTCCTTCCCCCGTCTTCCAAGGAGCTGGAAACACCATATATTTT. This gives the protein CASSPPSPVFQGAGNTIYF.

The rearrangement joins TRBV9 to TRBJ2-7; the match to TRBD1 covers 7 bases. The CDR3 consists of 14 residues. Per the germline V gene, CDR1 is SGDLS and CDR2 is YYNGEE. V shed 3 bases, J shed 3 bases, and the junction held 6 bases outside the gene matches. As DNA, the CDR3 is TGTGCCAGCAGCGGGGGACAGAGTAACTACGAGCAGTACTTC. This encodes CASSGGQSNYEQYF.

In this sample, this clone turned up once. The CDR3 region has the DNA TGTGCCAGCAGCTTGGTCAGTTCTCCTGAAAAACTGTTTTTT. Its translation: CASSLVSSPEKLFF. The chain carries TRBV5-6 and TRBJ1-4; D call uncertain. The V gene lost 0 bases and the J gene lost 7 bases, with 10 bases spanning the gap. From germline, CDR1 is SGHDT and CDR2 YYEEEE. CDR3 length: 14 amino acids. Complete variable domain (other parts from reference TRBV5-6 and TRBJ1-4): DAGVTQSPTHLIKTRGQQVTLRCSPKSGHDTVSWYQQALGQGPQFIFQYYEEEERQRGNFPDRFSGHQFPNYSSELNVNALLLGDSALYLCASSLVSSPEKLFFGSGTQLSVL.

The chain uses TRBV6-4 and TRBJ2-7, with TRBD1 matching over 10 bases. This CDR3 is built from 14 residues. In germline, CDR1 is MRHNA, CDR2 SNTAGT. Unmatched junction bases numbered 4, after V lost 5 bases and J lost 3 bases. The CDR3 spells CASSSRDRGYEQYF. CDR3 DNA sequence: TGTGCCAGCAGTTCCCGGGACAGGGGCTACGAGCAGTACTTC.

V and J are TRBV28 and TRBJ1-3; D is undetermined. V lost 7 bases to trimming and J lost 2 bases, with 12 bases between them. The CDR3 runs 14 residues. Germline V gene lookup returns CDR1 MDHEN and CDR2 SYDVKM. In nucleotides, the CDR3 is TGTGCCAGCACGGACTCCCTCGCTGGAAACACCATATATTTT. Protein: CASTDSLAGNTIYF.

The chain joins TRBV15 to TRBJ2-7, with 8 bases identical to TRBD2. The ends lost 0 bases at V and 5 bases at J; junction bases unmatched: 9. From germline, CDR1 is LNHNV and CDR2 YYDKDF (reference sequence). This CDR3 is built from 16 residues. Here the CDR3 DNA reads TGTGCCACCAGCAGAGATCTCCCAGCGGGAGACAACGAGCAGTACTTC. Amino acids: CATSRDLPAGDNEQYF.

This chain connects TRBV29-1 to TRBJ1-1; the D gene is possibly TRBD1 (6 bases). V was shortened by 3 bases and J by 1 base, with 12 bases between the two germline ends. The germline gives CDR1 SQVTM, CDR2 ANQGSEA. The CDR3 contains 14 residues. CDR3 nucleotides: TGCAGCGTTGACCATGGACAGACGAACACTGAAGCTTTCTTT. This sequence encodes CSVDHGQTNTEAFF.

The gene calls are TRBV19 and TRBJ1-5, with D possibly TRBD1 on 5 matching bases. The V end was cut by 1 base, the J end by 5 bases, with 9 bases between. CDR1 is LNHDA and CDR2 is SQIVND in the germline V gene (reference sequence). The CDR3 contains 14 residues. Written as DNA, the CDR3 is TGTGCCAGTAGTATAGGGACAACCGATCAGCCCCAGCATTTT. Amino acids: CASSIGTTDQPQHF.

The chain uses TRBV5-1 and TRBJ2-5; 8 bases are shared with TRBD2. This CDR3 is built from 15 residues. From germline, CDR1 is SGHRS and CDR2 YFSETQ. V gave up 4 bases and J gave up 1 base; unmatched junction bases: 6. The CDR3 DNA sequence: TGCGCCAGCAGCCCCCAGCTAGCGGGCCAAGAGACCCAGTACTTC. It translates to CASSPQLAGQETQYF.

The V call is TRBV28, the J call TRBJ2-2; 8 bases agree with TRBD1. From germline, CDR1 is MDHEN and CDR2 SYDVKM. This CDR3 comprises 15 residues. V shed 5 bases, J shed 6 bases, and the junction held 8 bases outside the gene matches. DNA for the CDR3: TGTGCCAGCAGTCCTACAGGGGGATATGCCGGGGAGCTGTTTTTT. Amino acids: CASSPTGGYAGELFF.

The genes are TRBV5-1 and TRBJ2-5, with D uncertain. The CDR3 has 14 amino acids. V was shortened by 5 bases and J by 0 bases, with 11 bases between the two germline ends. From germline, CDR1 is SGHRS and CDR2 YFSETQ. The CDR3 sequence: CASRLYSHQETQYF. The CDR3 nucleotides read TGCGCCAGCAGGCTCTATTCTCACCAAGAGACCCAGTACTTC.